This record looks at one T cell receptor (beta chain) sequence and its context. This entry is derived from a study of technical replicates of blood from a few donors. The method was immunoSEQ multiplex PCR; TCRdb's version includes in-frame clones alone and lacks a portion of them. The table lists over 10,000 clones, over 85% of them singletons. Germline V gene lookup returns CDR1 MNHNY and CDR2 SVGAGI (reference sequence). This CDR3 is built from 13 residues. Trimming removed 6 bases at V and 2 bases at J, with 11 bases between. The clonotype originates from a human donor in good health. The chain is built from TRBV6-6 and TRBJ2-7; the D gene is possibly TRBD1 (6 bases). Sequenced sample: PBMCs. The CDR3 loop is CASRRDTTYEQYF. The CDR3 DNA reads TGTGCCAGCAGAAGGGACACCACCTACGAGCAGTACTTC.